The 3 T cell receptor beta chains below were found in one sample sequenced in a study of T cells after yellow fever vaccination. TCRdb re-derived calls from the 5' RACE reads in MiXCR, one entry per CDR3 protein. The sample shows some 340,000 distinct CDR3 sequences, approximately 12% of them seen only once. The sample in question was CD4+ T cells sorted from PBMCs, obtained 45 days after the yellow fever booster vaccination. The receptors derive from a man younger than 35 who received the YFV17D yellow fever vaccine.

V is TRBV7-2 and J is TRBJ1-1; TRBD1 is a possible D gene (5 bases). Trimming cost V 0 bases and J 10 bases, with 15 bases left between them. Looked up from germline, CDR1 is SGHTA and CDR2 is FQGNSA. The CDR3 extends over 14 amino acids. Here the CDR3 reads CASSLAWGPGGAFF. The CDR3 DNA follows: TGTGCCAGCAGCTTAGCGTGGGGCCCGGGGGGAGCTTTCTTT.

This clonotype came up a few times. The genes are TRBV15 and TRBJ1-4, with D unresolved. The CDR3 runs 14 residues. Deletions cut 3 bases from V and 2 bases from J, with 7 bases between. CDR1 is LNHNV and CDR2 is YYDKDF in the germline V gene (reference sequence). CDR3 region: CATSRGGTNEKLFF. DNA for the CDR3: TGTGCCACCAGCAGGGGAGGGACTAATGAAAAACTGTTTTTT.

This clonotype was seen at least ten times. The V gene is TRBV7-9, the J gene TRBJ2-5; D unclear. Trimming stripped 2 bases from V and 3 bases from J, with 7 bases between. Germline V gene sequence: CDR1 SEHNR, CDR2 FQNEAQ (reference sequence). This CDR3 spans 13 amino acids. CDR3 DNA: TGTGCCAGCAGCTTACTTTCAGAAGAGACCCAGTACTTC. This codes for CASSLLSEETQYF.